Detailed here is one T cell receptor beta chain. Antigen: not known. J was trimmed by 15 bases and V by 1 base; bases with no gene match: 3. Per germline, CDR1 SEHNR and CDR2 FQNEAQ (reference sequence). CDR3 length: 11 residues. This sample is part of a study of cytomegalovirus exposure and HLA in healthy donors. Whole-study findings and limits: Follow-up analysis later connected one missense variant in DCLRE1C with trimming of TCR beta V- and J-genes.

The PCR had 60 Vbeta and 13 Jbeta primers. Repertoires were generated with immunoSEQ multiplex PCR, while TCRdb's copy carries only in-frame clones and drops some. The sample yields 150,000 to 200,000 clones, roughly 78% seen once. The clonotype originates from a woman in her forties or fifties in good health and CMV-seropositive. J is TRBJ2-3 and V is TRBV7-9; 8 bases agree with TRBD1. The specimen was PBMCs. CDR3 region: CASSLGGTGYF. In DNA, the CDR3 is TGTGCCAGCAGCTTAGGCGGGACAGGATATTTT.